The 14 T cell receptor beta chains below come from one sample, sequenced in a study of early T cells in non-severe SARS-CoV-2 infection (dated by TCRdb to 2020 to 2022). Receptors were amplified or captured by 5' RACE. This sample was sequenced with a NextSeq 500. TCRdb's own reprocessing of the public reads used fastp at Q25 and MiXCR and kept productive beta chains. Here each entry gathers all rows of one CDR3 protein and keeps the most common genes and DNA. The sample table lists 29,000 or so distinct CDR3 sequences, approximately 4.7% of them with a count of one. 11% of the sample lies in the top ten. The material sequenced was whole blood. The receptors here all came from an adult who was a healthcare worker with PCR-confirmed SARS-CoV-2 infection or an uninfected control (not recorded which).

At least ten counts were recorded for this clonotype. This chain connects TRBV7-6 to TRBJ2-7; D is unresolved. The CDR3 is made up of 13 amino acids. Trimming took off 1 base at V and 7 bases at J, with 11 bases between the two ends. In germline, CDR1 is SGHVS, CDR2 FNYEAQ. CDR3 nucleotide sequence: TGTGCCAGCAGCTTAGATACGGGTGGGGAGCAGTACTTC. Protein: CASSLDTGGEQYF.

This clonotype showed up just a few times. This chain joins TRBV29-1 and TRBJ1-4, with D maybe TRBD1 (5 bases). The CDR3 extends over 17 amino acids. Per germline, CDR1 SQVTM and CDR2 ANQGSEA. V was pared by 4 bases and J by 0 bases, with 18 bases between. The CDR3 here is CSVAYPDTVPTNEKLFF. The CDR3 coding sequence is TGCAGCGTTGCGTATCCGGACACAGTCCCAACTAATGAAAAACTGTTTTTT. Complete variable domain (other parts from reference TRBV29-1 and TRBJ1-4): SAVISQKPSRDICQRGTSLTIQCQVDSQVTMMFWYRQQPGQSLTLIATANQGSEATYESGFVIDKFPISRPNLTFSTLTVSNMSPEDSSIYLCSVAYPDTVPTNEKLFFGSGTQLSVL.

In its sample, this clonotype was seen many times. The V gene is TRBV12-3 or TRBV12-4, the J gene TRBJ2-4; tentatively, D is TRBD1 or TRBD2 (6 bases each). The CDR3 sequence is 15 residues long. Trimming shortened V by 0 bases and J by 2 bases, and 8 bases separated the two germline ends. For the CDR3, the DNA is TGTGCCAGCAGTTTAGCGGGGGGCCCCAAAAACATTCAGTACTTC. It encodes CASSLAGGPKNIQYF.

This clonotype has at least ten counts. This sequence joins TRBV7-2 and TRBJ1-1; D unresolved. Germline V CDR1 and CDR2: SGHTA, FQGNSA. CDR3 length: 13 residues. The V gene lost 2 bases and the J gene lost 1 base, with 5 bases spanning the gap. The CDR3 region has the DNA TGTGCCAGCAGCTTAATACAGAACACTGAAGCTTTCTTT. Protein product: CASSLIQNTEAFF.

This clonotype was recorded at least ten times. This chain joins TRBV5-1 and TRBJ2-1, with 13 bases lining up with TRBD2. V lost 7 bases to trimming and J lost 3 bases; unmatched junction nucleotides: 4. The CDR3 covers 15 residues. Germline V gene data show CDR1 as SGHRS and CDR2 as YFSETQ. CDR3 DNA: TGCGCCAGCTCGGGACTAGCGGGAAGCTACAATGAGCAGTTCTTC. The encoded protein is CASSGLAGSYNEQFF.

This clonotype was seen ten or more times. The rearrangement joins TRBV20-1 to TRBJ1-2; unclear D gene. Looked up from germline, CDR1 is DFQATT and CDR2 is SNEGSKA (reference sequence). Deletions cut 7 bases from V and 2 bases from J, with 14 bases between. The length of the CDR3 is 13 residues. In nucleotides, the CDR3 is TGCAGTGTTAAAACCGGGCCCAACTATGGCTACACCTTC. As protein: CSVKTGPNYGYTF.

This clonotype was picked up a small number of times. The genes are TRBV3-1 and TRBJ2-3; no clear D. The CDR3 runs to 13 residues. Germline lookup yields CDR1 LGHDT and CDR2 YNNKEL (reference sequence). Trimming took 4 bases from V and 2 from J, leaving 7 bases between them. The CDR3 region has the DNA TGTGCCAGCAGCCTAATGGTCACAGATACGCAGTATTTT. It encodes CASSLMVTDTQYF.

This clonotype came up many times. The V gene is TRBV6-2 or TRBV6-3, the J gene TRBJ2-5, with a possible D match to TRBD1 (5 bases). Germline V gives CDR1 MNHEY, CDR2 SVGEGT. V dropped 3 bases and J dropped 2 bases, with 13 bases sitting between them. The CDR3 is made up of 15 amino acids. The CDR3 loop is CASSYYRTPQETQYF. The CDR3 DNA sequence: TGTGCCAGCAGTTATTACCGGACACCACAAGAGACCCAGTACTTC.

This clonotype has ten or more counts. The chain couples TRBV19 to TRBJ1-2; no reliable D call. CDR1 LNHDA and CDR2 SQIVND come from the germline V gene (reference sequence). This CDR3 is built from 15 residues. Trimming pared 3 bases from V and 8 bases from J, leaving 19 bases between. Here the CDR3 DNA reads TGTGCCAGTAGTATTTTTTCTACAGTCCCAAGCGGCTACACCTTC. Translated: CASSIFSTVPSGYTF.

This clonotype was seen at least ten times. This chain connects TRBV20-1 to TRBJ1-1, with a possible D match to TRBD1 (5 bases). Deletions cut 2 bases from V and 3 bases from J, with 16 bases between. CDR1 is DFQATT, CDR2 SNEGSKA, per germline (reference sequence). The CDR3 runs to 15 residues. Written as DNA, the CDR3 is TGCAGTGCTAGAAGGCAGGGCGTGGGGTACACTGAAGCTTTCTTT. It codes for CSARRQGVGYTEAFF.

This clonotype came up many times. This rearrangement joins TRBV5-6 to TRBJ1-5; perhaps TRBD1 as D (6 bases). Trimming took 4 bases from V and 0 from J, leaving 14 bases between them. CDR3 length: 16 residues. Germline CDR1 SGHDT, CDR2 YYEEEE. CDR3 nucleotide sequence: TGTGCCAGCAGCCCTTATTACAGGGTTAGCAATCAGCCCCAGCATTTT. Translated: CASSPYYRVSNQPQHF.

This clonotype was seen at least ten times. This rearrangement joins TRBV2 to TRBJ1-5; no firm D call. Germline CDR1 SNHLY, CDR2 FYNNEI. The germline V and J ends were trimmed by 5 bases and 0 bases, with 11 bases remaining between them. The CDR3 loop spans 15 amino acids. CDR3 sequence: CASSIDTPSNQPQHF. CDR3 bases: TGTGCCAGCAGTATCGACACCCCTAGCAATCAGCCCCAGCATTTT.

This clonotype appeared many times. Written as DNA, the CDR3 is TGTGCCAGCAGTTACTCGGCCAGCTACCAAGAGACCCAGTACTTC. Translation gives CASSYSASYQETQYF. The J gene is TRBJ2-5, the V gene TRBV6-6, with D hard to call. V was trimmed by 0 bases and J by 0 bases, leaving 8 bases between them. The germline gives CDR1 MNHNY, CDR2 SVGAGI (reference sequence). The CDR3 totals 15 residues.

This clonotype has ten or more counts. The chain joins TRBV6-2 or TRBV6-3 to TRBJ1-1; D is ambiguous. V shed 0 bases and J shed 0 bases, with 11 bases lying between them. This CDR3 contains 16 residues. Germline CDR1 MNHEY, CDR2 SVGEGT. The CDR3 region is CASSYSAGNLNTEAFF. CDR3 bases: TGTGCCAGCAGTTACTCGGCGGGGAATTTGAACACTGAAGCTTTCTTT.